This T cell receptor beta chain came from a study of technical replicates of blood from four donors. The table came from immunoSEQ multiplex PCR; TCRdb's copy has only in-frame clones and leaves some out. The sample lists 67,000 or so clones, roughly 95% occurring once. The CDR3 spans 14 residues. This chain uses TRBV1 with TRBJ1-6; whether TRBD1, the table's D call, matches the DNA was not checked. TRBV1 is designated a pseudogene. The sample comprised T cells isolated from PBMCs. This clonotype was obtained from a human donor in good health. CDR3 coding DNA: TGCACCAGCAGCCCGCAAGACAGAAATTCACCCCTCCACTTT. Protein sequence: CTSSPQDRNSPLHF.